Listed here are 30 T cell receptor beta chains from one sample, sequenced in a study of post-analysis software for immune sequencing data. Study-wide results and limits: Patients carried a handful of TRBV segments more frequently than controls did, and TRBV5-6, TRBV5-1 and TRBV20-1 were among them.

Unique molecular identifiers were present in the TCR beta cDNA libraries. TCRdb called the PCR reads again in MiXCR, with one record for every CDR3 protein. The repertoire includes hundreds of thousands of distinct CDR3 sequences, around 44% of them detected once, and 1.5% to 2% sits in the top ten. These TCRs' antigens remain unknown. The source material was blood. These receptors were collected from a girl between 10 and 17 years old with multiple sclerosis.

This clonotype appeared a single time. The chain links TRBV2 to TRBJ1-1, with a possible D match to TRBD1 (5 bases). CDR1 and CDR2 from the germline V gene are SNHLY and FYNNEI. The CDR3 has 15 amino acids. Trimming took off 4 bases at V and 3 bases at J, with 15 bases between the two ends. CDR3 amino acids: CASSGAGGIYTEAFF. In DNA form, the CDR3 reads TGTGCCAGCAGTGGGGCGGGGGGGATTTACACTGAAGCTTTCTTT. The full variable domain, with the rest looked up from reference TRBV2 and TRBJ1-1, is EPEVTQTPSHQVTQMGQEVILRCVPISNHLYFYWYRQILGQKVEFLVSFYNNEISEKSEIFDDQFSVERPDGSNFTLKIRSTKLEDSAMYFCASSGAGGIYTEAFFGQGTRLTVV.

The chain is built from TRBV7-2 and TRBJ2-3; D ambiguous. Trimming left V 0 bases short and J 3 bases short, with 10 bases between. Germline V gene sequence: CDR1 SGHTA, CDR2 FQGNSA. CDR3 length: 15 amino acids. Here the CDR3 DNA reads TGTGCCAGCAGCTTAGCCCCCAGCATAACAGATACGCAGTATTTT. Translation: CASSLAPSITDTQYF.

The V gene is TRBV9, the J gene TRBJ2-7; no definite D call. The CDR3 totals 13 residues. Trimming pared 5 bases from V and 7 bases from J, leaving 16 bases between. Germline V gene data show CDR1 as SGDLS and CDR2 as YYNGEE. The DNA for the CDR3 is TGTGCCAGCAGGGCCTCAGGTGGAGTAGAGCAGTACTTC. Amino acid sequence: CASRASGGVEQYF.

The chain is built from TRBV7-6 and TRBJ2-5; D gene ambiguous. The V gene's germline CDR1 is SGHVS and CDR2 FNYEAQ. With 1 base removed from V and 4 bases from J, the gap between germline ends came to 7 bases. The CDR3 length is 13 residues. CDR3 amino acids: CASSLGRPETQYF. As DNA, the CDR3 is TGTGCCAGCAGCTTAGGGCGTCCAGAGACCCAGTACTTC. Supplemented by reference TRBV7-6 and TRBJ2-5, the full variable domain reads GAGVSQSPRYKVTKRGQDVALRCDPISGHVSLYWYRQALGQGPEFLTYFNYEAQQDKSGLPNDRFSAERPEGSISTLTIQRTEQRDSAMYRCASSLGRPETQYFGPGTRLLVL.

The rearrangement uses TRBV2 and TRBJ2-7; maybe TRBD1 (5 bases). Trimming took off 3 bases at V and 7 bases at J, with 16 bases between the two ends. Germline lookup yields CDR1 SNHLY and CDR2 FYNNEI. The CDR3 extends over 14 amino acids. CDR3 loop: CASSEGPGEREQYF. In DNA form, the CDR3 reads TGTGCCAGCAGTGAGGGGCCCGGAGAGAGGGAGCAGTACTTC.

This clonotype was observed a few times. V gene TRBV6-1 combines with J gene TRBJ1-5, with TRBD1 as a possible D gene (6 bases). Germline V gene sequence: CDR1 MNHNS, CDR2 SASEGT. This CDR3 region has 16 residues. With 3 bases removed from V and 3 bases from J, the gap between germline ends came to 15 bases. CDR3 nucleotide sequence: TGTGCCAGCAGTGAGTCGACAGGCGAGTACAATCAGCCCCAGCATTTT. It translates to CASSESTGEYNQPQHF.

The V and J genes are TRBV7-3 and TRBJ2-2; unclear D gene. CDR3 length: 13 amino acids. V shed 1 base and J shed 3 bases, with 3 bases lying between them. Germline V gene data show CDR1 as SGHTA and CDR2 as FQGTGA. The CDR3 nucleotides are TGTGCCAGCAGCTTAAGTCACACCGGGGAGCTGTTTTTT. The encoded protein is CASSLSHTGELFF.

The V and J genes are TRBV5-1 and TRBJ2-3, with D tentatively TRBD2 (5 bases). Germline lookup yields CDR1 SGHRS and CDR2 YFSETQ. The CDR3 is 14 residues long. Trimming took 5 bases from V and 5 from J, leaving 15 bases between them. CDR3 nucleotide sequence: TGCGCCAGCAGGGATGAGGTCCGGGGAGATACGCAGTATTTT. It translates to CASRDEVRGDTQYF.

The rearrangement uses TRBV20-1 and TRBJ1-2; the match to TRBD1 covers 7 bases. With V trimmed by 0 bases and J by 6 bases, 4 bases remained unmatched. The CDR3 has 13 residues. Germline values: CDR1 DFQATT, CDR2 SNEGSKA (reference sequence). The CDR3 DNA follows: TGCAGTGCTAGAGAGACAGGGCAGGATGGCTACACCTTC. This translates into CSARETGQDGYTF.

The V and J genes are TRBV5-5 and TRBJ2-3; D may be TRBD2 (7 bases). CDR1 SGHKS and CDR2 YYEKEE come from the germline V gene (reference sequence). This CDR3 comprises 16 residues. Trimming pared 0 bases from V and 4 bases from J, leaving 15 bases between. Here the CDR3 reads CASSLEEGGSADTQYF. The CDR3 DNA follows: TGTGCCAGCAGCTTGGAGGAGGGGGGGAGCGCAGATACGCAGTATTTT. The full variable domain, completed using reference TRBV5-5 and TRBJ2-3, is DAGVTQSPTHLIKTRGQQVTLRCSPISGHKSVSWYQQVLGQGPQFIFQYYEKEERGRGNFPDRFSARQFPNYSSELNVNALLLGDSALYLCASSLEEGGSADTQYFGPGTRLTVL.

This clonotype was seen a few times. The chain joins TRBV5-1 to TRBJ1-1; 7 nucleotides line up with TRBD1. The CDR3 covers 14 residues. V lost 4 bases and J lost 4; bases outside the gene matches: 7. The V gene's germline CDR1 is SGHRS and CDR2 YFSETQ. The CDR3: CASSPTGIGTEAFF. CDR3 coding DNA: TGCGCCAGCAGCCCGACAGGGATAGGCACTGAAGCTTTCTTT.

This CDR3 is CAISIGTGSYNEQFF. Here the CDR3 DNA reads TGTGCCATCAGCATCGGGACAGGTTCATACAATGAGCAGTTCTTC. The rearrangement links TRBV10-3 to TRBJ2-1, with 8 positions matching TRBD1. Germline assignment: CDR1 ENHRY and CDR2 SYGVKD. This CDR3 contains 15 residues. The trim removed 6 bases at V and 4 bases at J, leaving 8 bases unmatched.

The chain recombines TRBV20-1 with TRBJ1-1; D unresolved. The length of the CDR3 is 13 residues. CDR1 is DFQATT and CDR2 is SNEGSKA in the germline V gene (reference sequence). V lost 3 bases, J lost 1 base, and 9 bases lay in between. The CDR3 is CSASKQRNTEAFF. Written as DNA, the CDR3 is TGCAGTGCTAGTAAACAGAGGAACACTGAAGCTTTCTTT.

A few counts support this clonotype. The chain has TRBV29-1 and TRBJ2-5, with D tentatively TRBD2 (6 bases). Germline lookup yields CDR1 SQVTM and CDR2 ANQGSEA. The CDR3 spans 11 residues. V was trimmed by 2 bases and J by 13 bases, leaving 14 bases between them. The CDR3 bases are TGCAGCGTTGAATCGGGAGCAAGAGCGTACTTC. Translation: CSVESGARAYF.

The chain uses TRBV11-3 and TRBJ2-5; tentatively, D is TRBD1 or TRBD2 (6 bases each). CDR1 is SGHNT and CDR2 is YENEEA in the germline V gene. CDR3 size: 13 residues. V lost 4 bases to trimming and J lost 1 base, with 7 bases between them. As DNA, the CDR3 is TGTGCCAGCAGCTGGGGGGCCCAAGAGACCCAGTACTTC. It specifies CASSWGAQETQYF.

The chain has TRBV20-1 and TRBJ2-5; 8 bases map to TRBD2. The J call may be wrong; the DNA end is better matched by TRBJ2-7. CDR1 and CDR2 (germline): DFQATT, SNEGSKA (reference sequence). The CDR3 runs 14 residues. Written as DNA, the CDR3 is TGCAGTGCTAGTTCGGTAGCGGGGACCTACGAGCAGTACTTC. Translation gives CSASSVAGTYEQYF.

This clonotype was seen a single time. A much more abundant neighbour one base away suggests this may be a read error. This rearrangement joins TRBV29-1 to TRBJ2-5, with TRBD1 as a possible D gene (6 bases). CDR1 SQVTM and CDR2 ANQGSEA come from the germline V gene. V was shortened by 7 bases and J by 4 bases, with 19 bases between the two germline ends. CDR3 size: 14 residues. This CDR3 reads CSDQRQVGIETQYF. Here the CDR3 DNA reads TGCAGCGACCAAAGACAGGTCGGGATAGAGACCCAGTACTTC.

This clonotype was observed a few times. V usage is TRBV6-5 and J usage is TRBJ2-3, with D possibly being TRBD1 (5 bases). The CDR3 covers 14 residues. The V end was cut by 4 bases, the J end by 2 bases, with 10 bases between. Per germline, CDR1 MNHEY and CDR2 SVGAGI. CDR3 sequence reads: CASSSTRDTDTQYF. CDR3 DNA sequence: TGTGCCAGCAGTTCAACCAGGGACACAGATACGCAGTATTTT.

The V call is TRBV24-1, the J call TRBJ2-4; D is undetermined. V lost 5 bases and J lost 3, with 7 bases in between. The CDR3 runs to 13 residues. Per the germline V gene, CDR1 is KGHDR and CDR2 is SFDVKD. The CDR3 is CATSGWDKNIQYF. DNA for the CDR3: TGTGCCACCAGTGGGTGGGACAAAAACATTCAGTACTTC.

The chain couples TRBV5-6 to TRBJ2-7, with 7 bases fitting TRBD2. The last part of the DNA fits TRBJ2-5 better; the J call may be wrong. The CDR3 sequence is 15 residues long. Germline V lookup: CDR1 SGHDT, CDR2 YYEEEE. CDR3 loop: CASSFGAGSGETQYF. The CDR3 DNA is TGTGCCAGCAGCTTTGGAGCGGGATCAGGAGAGACCCAGTACTTC.

The rearrangement joins TRBV6-5 to TRBJ2-7, with 7 positions matching TRBD1. CDR3 length equals 12 residues. From germline, CDR1 is MNHEY and CDR2 SVGAGI. V shed 10 bases and J 0 bases; nucleotides not matched to a gene: 3. CDR3 in amino acids: CAIGQDSYEQYF. For the CDR3, the DNA is TGTGCCATCGGACAGGACTCCTACGAGCAGTACTTC.

The rearrangement links TRBV7-8 to TRBJ1-2; possibly TRBD1 for D (6 bases). Germline CDR1 SGHVS, CDR2 FQNEAQ. The CDR3 has 15 residues. V was shortened by 6 bases and J by 2 bases, with 16 bases between the two germline ends. The CDR3 here is CASSLQGRRNYGYTF. DNA for the CDR3: TGTGCCAGCAGTCTACAGGGCAGGCGGAACTATGGCTACACCTTC. Using reference TRBV7-8 and TRBJ1-2 for the parts outside the CDR3, the full variable domain is GAGVSQSPRYKVAKRGQDVALRCDPISGHVSLFWYQQALGQGPEFLTYFQNEAQLDKSGLPSDRFFAERPEGSVSTLKIQRTQQEDSAVYLCASSLQGRRNYGYTFGSGTRLTVV.

This clonotype was detected a few times. The gene calls are TRBV20-1 and TRBJ2-7, with D tentatively TRBD2 (5 bases). V was trimmed by 3 bases and J by 2 bases, leaving 14 bases between them. CDR3 length: 14 amino acids. CDR1 and CDR2 (germline): DFQATT, SNEGSKA (reference sequence). CDR3 sequence: CSARPTGEPYEQYF. The DNA of the CDR3 is TGCAGTGCTAGGCCCACCGGGGAGCCCTACGAGCAGTACTTC.

A remark on this clonotype: Germline and junction disagree at one end, which may indicate a read error. CDR3 nucleotides: TGTACCAGCAGCCGTGGACAGGGGATCGGAAGCACAGATACGCAGTATTTT. This codes for CTSSRGQGIGSTDTQYF. This sequence joins TRBV12-3 or TRBV12-4 and TRBJ2-3; 9 bases match TRBD1. The CDR3 contains 17 residues.

The chain couples TRBV10-3 to TRBJ1-2; unclear D gene. From germline, CDR1 is ENHRY and CDR2 SYGVKD. Trimming removed 6 bases from V and 8 bases from J, with 10 bases in between. The CDR3 is 11 residues long. CDR3 protein: CAISLGGGYTF. In DNA, the CDR3 is TGTGCCATCAGCTTAGGTGGGGGCTACACCTTC.

As regards this clonotype: Mismatch with germline at one junction end may stem from a read error. This chain joins TRBV14 and TRBJ2-3; the D is unclear. The CDR3 has 13 amino acids. CDR1 and CDR2 from the germline V gene are SGHDN and FVKESK. CDR3 in DNA: TGTGCCAGCAGCCAAGGGGCGGCAGATACGCGGTATTTT. This encodes CASSQGAADTRYF. Full variable domain (rest looked up from reference TRBV14 and TRBJ2-3): EAGVTQFPSHSVIEKGQTVTLRCDPISGHDNLYWYRRVMGKEIKFLLHFVKESKQDESGMPNNRFLAERTGGTYSTLKVQPAELEDSGVYFCASSQGAADTRYFGPGTRLTVL.

V usage is TRBV6-5 and J usage is TRBJ2-4, with 7 bases aligning to TRBD1. Germline V gene lookup returns CDR1 MNHEY and CDR2 SVGAGI. The CDR3 is made up of 16 amino acids. Trimming cost V 2 bases and J 13 bases; bases outside gene matches: 17. The CDR3 reads CASSYPLGSGTAEQYF. CDR3 in DNA: TGTGCCAGCAGTTACCCCCTCGGATCAGGGACAGCAGAGCAGTACTTC.

This clonotype has just a few counts. This chain links TRBV7-2 with TRBJ2-1; D may be TRBD1 or TRBD2 (6 bases each). Trimming took off 5 bases at V and 0 bases at J, with 11 bases between the two ends. This CDR3 has 15 residues. The V gene's germline CDR1 is SGHTA and CDR2 FQGNSA. CDR3 sequence: CASSVGGASYNEQFF. The CDR3 nucleotides read TGTGCCAGCAGCGTGGGGGGCGCCTCCTACAATGAGCAGTTCTTC. Supplemented by reference TRBV7-2 and TRBJ2-1, the full variable domain reads GAGVSQSPSNKVTEKGKDVELRCDPISGHTALYWYRQSLGQGLEFLIYFQGNSAPDKSGLPSDRFSAERTGGSVSTLTIQRTQQEDSAVYLCASSVGGASYNEQFFGPGTRLTVL.

V usage is TRBV5-1 and J usage is TRBJ2-1, with D perhaps TRBD2 (5 bases). This CDR3 spans 13 amino acids. The germline gives CDR1 SGHRS, CDR2 YFSETQ. The germline V and J ends were trimmed by 4 bases and 9 bases, with 14 bases remaining between them. The CDR3 is CASSTSGEGEQFF. The CDR3 DNA is TGCGCCAGCAGCACCAGCGGTGAAGGTGAGCAGTTCTTC.

V is TRBV6-5 and J is TRBJ2-1; 11 nucleotides match TRBD2. Germline V gene data show CDR1 as MNHEY and CDR2 as SVGAGI. The V gene end was trimmed by 6 bases and the J gene end by 5 bases; junction bases not matched to a gene: 6. The CDR3 length is 15 residues. CDR3 region: CASRTGTSGHNEQFF. Written as DNA, the CDR3 is TGTGCCAGCAGGACCGGGACTAGCGGCCACAATGAGCAGTTCTTC.